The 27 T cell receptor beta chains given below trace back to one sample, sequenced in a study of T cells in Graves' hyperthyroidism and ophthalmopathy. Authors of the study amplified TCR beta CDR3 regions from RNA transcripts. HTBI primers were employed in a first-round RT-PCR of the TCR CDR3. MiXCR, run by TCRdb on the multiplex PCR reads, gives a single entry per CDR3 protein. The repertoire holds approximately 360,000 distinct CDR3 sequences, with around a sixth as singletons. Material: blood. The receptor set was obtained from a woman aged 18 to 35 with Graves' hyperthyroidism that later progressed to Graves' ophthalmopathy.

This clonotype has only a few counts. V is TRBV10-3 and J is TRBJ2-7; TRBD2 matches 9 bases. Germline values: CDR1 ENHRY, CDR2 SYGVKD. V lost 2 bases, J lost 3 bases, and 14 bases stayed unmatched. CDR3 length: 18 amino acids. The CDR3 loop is CAISEVISFGGRVYEQYF. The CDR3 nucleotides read TGTGCCATCAGTGAGGTTATCTCGTTTGGCGGGAGGGTCTACGAGCAGTACTTC.

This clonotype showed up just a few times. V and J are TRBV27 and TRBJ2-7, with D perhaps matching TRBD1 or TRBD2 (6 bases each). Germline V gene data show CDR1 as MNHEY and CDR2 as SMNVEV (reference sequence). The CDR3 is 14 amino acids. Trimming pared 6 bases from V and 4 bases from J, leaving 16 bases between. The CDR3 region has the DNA TGTGCCAGCAGCACGGCTTGGGGGGCTTACGAGCAGTACTTC. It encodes CASSTAWGAYEQYF.

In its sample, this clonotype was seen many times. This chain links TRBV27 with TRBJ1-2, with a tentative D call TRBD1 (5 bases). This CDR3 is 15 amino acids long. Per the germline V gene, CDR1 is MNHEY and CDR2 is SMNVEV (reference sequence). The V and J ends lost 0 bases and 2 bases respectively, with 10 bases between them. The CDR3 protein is CASSLSAGRNYGYTF. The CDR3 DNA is TGTGCCAGCAGTTTATCAGCGGGACGGAACTATGGCTACACCTTC.

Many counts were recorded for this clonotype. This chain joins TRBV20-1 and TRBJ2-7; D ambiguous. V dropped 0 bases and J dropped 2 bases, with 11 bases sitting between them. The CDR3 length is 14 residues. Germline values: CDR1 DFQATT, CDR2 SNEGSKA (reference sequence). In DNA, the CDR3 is TGCAGTGCTAGAGACCGTCCAAGAACCTACGAGCAGTACTTC. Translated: CSARDRPRTYEQYF.

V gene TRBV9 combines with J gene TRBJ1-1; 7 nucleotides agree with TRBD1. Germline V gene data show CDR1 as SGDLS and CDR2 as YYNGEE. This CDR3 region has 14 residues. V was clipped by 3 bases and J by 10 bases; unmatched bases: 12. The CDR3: CASSAISATGRAFF. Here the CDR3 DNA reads TGTGCCAGCAGCGCGATAAGTGCGACAGGGCGAGCTTTCTTT.

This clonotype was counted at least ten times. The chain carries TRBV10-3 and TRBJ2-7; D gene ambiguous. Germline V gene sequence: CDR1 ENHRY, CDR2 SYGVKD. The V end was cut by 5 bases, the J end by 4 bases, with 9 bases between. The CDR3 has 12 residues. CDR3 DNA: TGTGCCATCAGTCCTACCCGATACGAGCAGTACTTC. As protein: CAISPTRYEQYF.

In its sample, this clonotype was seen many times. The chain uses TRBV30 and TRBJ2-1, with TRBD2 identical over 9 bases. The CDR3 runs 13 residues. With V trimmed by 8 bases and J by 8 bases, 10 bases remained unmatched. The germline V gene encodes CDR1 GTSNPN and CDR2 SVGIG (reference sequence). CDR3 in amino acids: CAGWTSVVDEQFF. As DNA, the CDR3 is TGTGCCGGATGGACTAGCGTTGTGGATGAGCAGTTCTTC.

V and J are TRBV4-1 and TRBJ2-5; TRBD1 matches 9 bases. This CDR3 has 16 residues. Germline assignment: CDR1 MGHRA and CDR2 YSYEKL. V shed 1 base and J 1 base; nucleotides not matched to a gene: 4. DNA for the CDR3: TGCGCCAGCAGCCAAGCCAAGGACAGGGGCCAAGAGACCCAGTACTTC. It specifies CASSQAKDRGQETQYF.

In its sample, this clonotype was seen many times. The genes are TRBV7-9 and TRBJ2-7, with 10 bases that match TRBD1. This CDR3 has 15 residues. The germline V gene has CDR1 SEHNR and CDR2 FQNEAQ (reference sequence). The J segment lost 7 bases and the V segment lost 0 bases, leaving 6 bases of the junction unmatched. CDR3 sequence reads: CASSLAGTGVKEQYF. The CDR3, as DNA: TGTGCCAGCAGCTTAGCCGGGACAGGGGTTAAGGAGCAGTACTTC.

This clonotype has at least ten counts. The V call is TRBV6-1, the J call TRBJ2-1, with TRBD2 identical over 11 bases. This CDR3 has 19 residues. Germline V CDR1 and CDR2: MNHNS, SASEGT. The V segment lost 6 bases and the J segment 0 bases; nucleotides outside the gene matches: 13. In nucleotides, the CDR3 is TGTGCCAGCAGAAGAAAACCGGGACTAGCGGCCAGCTCCTACAATGAGCAGTTCTTC. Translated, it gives CASRRKPGLAASSYNEQFF.

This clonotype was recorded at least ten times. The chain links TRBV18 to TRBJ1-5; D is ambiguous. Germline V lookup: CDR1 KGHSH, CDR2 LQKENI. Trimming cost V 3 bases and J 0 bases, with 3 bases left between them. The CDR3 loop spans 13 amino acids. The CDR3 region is CASSPGSNQPQHF. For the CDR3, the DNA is TGTGCCAGCTCACCGGGTAGCAATCAGCCCCAGCATTTT.

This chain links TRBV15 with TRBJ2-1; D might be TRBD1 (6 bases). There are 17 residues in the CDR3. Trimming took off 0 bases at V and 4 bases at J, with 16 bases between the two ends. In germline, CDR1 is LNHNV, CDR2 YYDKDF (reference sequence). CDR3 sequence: CATSREGVRGIYNEQFF. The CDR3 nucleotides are TGTGCCACCAGCAGAGAGGGGGTTAGGGGGATTTACAATGAGCAGTTCTTC.

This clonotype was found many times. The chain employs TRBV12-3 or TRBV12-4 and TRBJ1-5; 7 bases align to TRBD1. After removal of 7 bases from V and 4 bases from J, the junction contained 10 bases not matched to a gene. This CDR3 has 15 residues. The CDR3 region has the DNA TGTGCCAGCACCCAGGGGGGGACTTATAATCAGCCCCAGCATTTT. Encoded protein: CASTQGGTYNQPQHF.

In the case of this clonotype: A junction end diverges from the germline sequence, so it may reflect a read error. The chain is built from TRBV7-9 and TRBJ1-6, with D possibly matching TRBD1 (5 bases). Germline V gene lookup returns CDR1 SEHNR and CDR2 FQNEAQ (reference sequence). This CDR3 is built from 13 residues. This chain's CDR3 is CACSPRQNSPLHF. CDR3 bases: TGTGCCTGCAGCCCCCGACAGAATTCACCCCTCCACTTT.

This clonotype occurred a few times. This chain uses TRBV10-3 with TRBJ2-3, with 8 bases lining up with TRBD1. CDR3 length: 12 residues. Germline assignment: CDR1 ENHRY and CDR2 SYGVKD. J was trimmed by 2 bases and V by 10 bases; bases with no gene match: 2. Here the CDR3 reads CAKTGVTDTQYF. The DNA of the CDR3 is TGTGCCAAGACAGGGGTCACAGATACGCAGTATTTT.

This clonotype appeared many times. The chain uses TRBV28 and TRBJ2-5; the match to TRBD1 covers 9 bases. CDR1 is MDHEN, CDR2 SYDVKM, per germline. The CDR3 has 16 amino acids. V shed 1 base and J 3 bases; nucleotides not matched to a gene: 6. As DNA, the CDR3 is TGTGCCAGCAGTTTATCCCCGGACAGGGGCGAAGAGACCCAGTACTTC. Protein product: CASSLSPDRGEETQYF.

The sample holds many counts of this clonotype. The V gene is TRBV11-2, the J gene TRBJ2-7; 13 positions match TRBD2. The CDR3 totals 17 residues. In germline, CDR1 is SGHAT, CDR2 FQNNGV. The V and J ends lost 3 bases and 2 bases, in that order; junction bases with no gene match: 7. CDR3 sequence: CASSFRGGLAGTYEQYF. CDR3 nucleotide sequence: TGTGCCAGCAGCTTCCGGGGGGGACTAGCGGGAACCTACGAGCAGTACTTC.

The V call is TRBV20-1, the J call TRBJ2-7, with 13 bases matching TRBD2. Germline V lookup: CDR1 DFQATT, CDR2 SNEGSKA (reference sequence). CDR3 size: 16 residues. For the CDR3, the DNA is TGCAGGGCAGGGGGACTAGCGGGGCGGGGGGGCTACGAGCAGTACTTC. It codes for CRAGGLAGRGGYEQYF.

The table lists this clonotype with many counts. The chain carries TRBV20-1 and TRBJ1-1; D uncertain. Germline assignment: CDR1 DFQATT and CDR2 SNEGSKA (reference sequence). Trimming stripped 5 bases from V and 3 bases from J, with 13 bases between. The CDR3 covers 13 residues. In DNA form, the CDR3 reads TGCAGTGCTTTGGATTACGGTGACACTGAAGCTTTCTTT. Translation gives CSALDYGDTEAFF.

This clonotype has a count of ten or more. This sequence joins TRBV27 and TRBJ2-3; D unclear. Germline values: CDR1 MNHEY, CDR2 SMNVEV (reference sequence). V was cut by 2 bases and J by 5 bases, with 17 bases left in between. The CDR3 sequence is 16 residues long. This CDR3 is CASSLLAEGGGDTQYF. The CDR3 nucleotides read TGTGCCAGCAGTTTACTTGCGGAAGGTGGCGGAGATACGCAGTATTTT.

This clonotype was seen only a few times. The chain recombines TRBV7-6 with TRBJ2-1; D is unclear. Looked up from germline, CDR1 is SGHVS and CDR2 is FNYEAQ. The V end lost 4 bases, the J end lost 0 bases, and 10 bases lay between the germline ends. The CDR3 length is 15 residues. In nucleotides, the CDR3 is TGTGCCAGCAGCTCCGGTGCAAGCTCCTACAATGAGCAGTTCTTC. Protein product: CASSSGASSYNEQFF. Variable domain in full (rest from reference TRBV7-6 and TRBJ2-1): GAGVSQSPRYKVTKRGQDVALRCDPISGHVSLYWYRQALGQGPEFLTYFNYEAQQDKSGLPNDRFSAERPEGSISTLTIQRTEQRDSAMYRCASSSGASSYNEQFFGPGTRLTVL.

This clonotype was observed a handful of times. CDR3 nucleotide sequence: TGTGCCAGCAGTTACGGGACCGGGACAGCGAATAATTCACCCCTCCACTTT. It specifies CASSYGTGTANNSPLHF. The rearrangement joins TRBV6-5 to TRBJ1-6, with 7 nucleotides matching TRBD1. This CDR3 has 17 residues. Germline V gene data show CDR1 as MNHEY and CDR2 as SVGAGI. Trimming took 2 bases from V and 5 from J; bases not matched to a gene: 9.

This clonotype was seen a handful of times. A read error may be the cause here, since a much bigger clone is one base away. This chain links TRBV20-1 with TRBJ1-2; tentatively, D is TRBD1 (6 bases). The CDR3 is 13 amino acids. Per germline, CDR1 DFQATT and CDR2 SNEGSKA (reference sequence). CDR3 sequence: CSAGDEGGYGYTF. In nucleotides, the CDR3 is TGCAGTGCTGGAGATGAGGGGGGCTATGGCTACACCTTC.

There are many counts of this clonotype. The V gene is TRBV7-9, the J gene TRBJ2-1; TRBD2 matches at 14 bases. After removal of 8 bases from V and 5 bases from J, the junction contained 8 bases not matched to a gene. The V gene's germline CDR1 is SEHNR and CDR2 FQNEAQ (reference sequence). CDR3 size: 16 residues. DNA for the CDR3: TGTGCCAGCTCCCCGGGACTAGCGGGGGTAGACAATGAGCAGTTCTTC. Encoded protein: CASSPGLAGVDNEQFF.

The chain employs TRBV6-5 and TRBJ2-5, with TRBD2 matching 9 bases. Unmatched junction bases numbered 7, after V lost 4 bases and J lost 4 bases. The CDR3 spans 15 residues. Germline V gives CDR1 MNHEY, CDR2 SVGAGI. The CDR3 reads CASSFASGKRETQYF. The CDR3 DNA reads TGTGCCAGCAGTTTTGCTAGCGGGAAAAGAGAGACCCAGTACTTC.

CDR3 residues: CASSPVVGQGNYETQYF. CDR3 bases: TGTGCCAGCTCACCGGTAGTCGGACAGGGGAATTATGAGACCCAGTACTTC. The chain carries TRBV18 and TRBJ2-5; 9 bases align to TRBD1. Germline lookup yields CDR1 KGHSH and CDR2 LQKENI. J was trimmed by 5 bases and V by 3 bases; bases with no gene match: 13. This CDR3 has 17 residues.

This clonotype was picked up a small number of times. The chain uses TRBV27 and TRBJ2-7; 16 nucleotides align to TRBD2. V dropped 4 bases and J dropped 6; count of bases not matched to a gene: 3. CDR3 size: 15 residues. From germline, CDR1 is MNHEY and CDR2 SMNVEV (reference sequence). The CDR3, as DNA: TGTGCCAGCAGTTCCGGGACTAGCGGGAGGGTCGAGCAGTACTTC. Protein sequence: CASSSGTSGRVEQYF.